This TCR beta chain was sequenced in a study of control samples from healthy donors and cancer patients. Germline V gene sequence: CDR1 MDHEN, CDR2 SYDVKM. V shed 3 bases, J shed 0 bases, and the junction held 10 bases outside the gene matches. The length of the CDR3 is 20 residues. Clones were sequenced by immunoSEQ multiplex PCR, and TCRdb holds only the in-frame ones, with some missing. The table lists approximately 81,000 clones, just under 95% of them singletons, with 4.5% to 6% in the top ten. J is TRBJ2-1 and V is TRBV28; 14 bases map to TRBD2. This clonotype was obtained from a woman aged 18-29 years in good health. The sequenced sample was blood. The DNA for the CDR3 is TGTGCCAGCAGTTTTGTCCCGGGACTAGCGGGGGCTAGCTCCTACAATGAGCAGTTCTTC. Protein: CASSFVPGLAGASSYNEQFF.